This T cell receptor (beta chain) was documented in a study of blood T cell repertoires in COVID-19. The method was immunoSEQ multiplex PCR; TCRdb's version includes in-frame clones alone and lacks a portion of them. There are about 80,000 clones in the sample; 70% to 90% occur only once, and 6% to 8.5% lies in the top ten. This CDR3 region has 14 residues. With 7 bases removed from V and 0 bases from J, the gap between germline ends came to 13 bases. Germline values: CDR1 SGHNT, CDR2 YYREEE (reference sequence). Sequencing input: peripheral blood. The V gene is TRBV5-4, the J gene TRBJ1-1; possible D gene TRBD1, 5 bases. The source is a man between 65 and 85 years old with acute or convalescent COVID-19. The CDR3 spells CASSPGGVNTEAFF. Here the CDR3 DNA reads TGTGCCAGCTCACCAGGAGGGGTGAACACTGAAGCTTTCTTT. Full variable domain (rest looked up from reference TRBV5-4 and TRBJ1-1): ETGVTQSPTHLIKTRGQQVTLRCSSQSGHNTVSWYQQALGQGPQFIFQYYREEENGRGNFPPRFSGLQFPNYSSELNVNALELDDSALYLCASSPGGVNTEAFFGQGTRLTVV.